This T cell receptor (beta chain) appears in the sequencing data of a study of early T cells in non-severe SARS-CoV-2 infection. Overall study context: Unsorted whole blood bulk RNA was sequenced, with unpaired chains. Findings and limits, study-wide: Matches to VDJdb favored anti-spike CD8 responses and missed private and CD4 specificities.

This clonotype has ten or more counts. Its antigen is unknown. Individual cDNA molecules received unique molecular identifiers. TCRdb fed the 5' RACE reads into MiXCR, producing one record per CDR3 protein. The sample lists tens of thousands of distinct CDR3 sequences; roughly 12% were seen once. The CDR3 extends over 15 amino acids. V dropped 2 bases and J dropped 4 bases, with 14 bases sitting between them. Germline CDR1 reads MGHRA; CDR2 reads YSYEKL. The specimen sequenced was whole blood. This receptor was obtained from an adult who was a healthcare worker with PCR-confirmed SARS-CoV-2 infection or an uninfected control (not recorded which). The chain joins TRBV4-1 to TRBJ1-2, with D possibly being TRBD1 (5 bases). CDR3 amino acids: CASSQPGRGRYGYTF. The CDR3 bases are TGCGCCAGCAGCCAACCGGGACGAGGACGCTATGGCTACACCTTC.